The rows below give T cell receptor beta chains drawn from one sample of a study of control samples from healthy donors and cancer patients. TCRdb keeps only in-frame clones here, not all; method: immunoSEQ multiplex PCR. The table lists 150,000 to 200,000 clones, over 85% of them singletons. The material sequenced was blood. Every receptor here comes from a man in his thirties or forties in good health. Each CDR3 is given with its conserved first and last residue.

V	J	length	CDR3
TRBV24-1	TRBJ2-7	15	CATSDTRQGGYEQYF
TRBV5-1	TRBJ2-6	17	CASSLRAGVTGANVLTF
TRBV2	TRBJ2-3	15	CASSDGRADTDTQYF
TRBV2	TRBJ1-2	15	CASRADRGANYGYTF
TRBV5-1	TRBJ1-1	15	CASSVDSYLNTEAFF
TRBV30	TRBJ2-7	14	CAWSRKGGAYEQYF
TRBV7-2	TRBJ2-3	15	CASSLSGGSTDTQYF
TRBV7-2	TRBJ1-1	13	CASSGNSNTEAFF
TRBV9	TRBJ2-5	14	CASSVVPGGETQYF
TRBV7-2	TRBJ1-1	16	CASSLDATPKSTEAFF
TRBV4-1	TRBJ2-7	14	CASSPGGSNYEQYF
TRBV7-9	TRBJ1-1	14	CASSGRGRNAEAFF
TRBV3-1/TRBV3-2	TRBJ2-5	12	CASSQGGETQYF
TRBV25-1	TRBJ1-5	16	CASSHSGQGGGQPQHF
TRBV6-6	TRBJ2-1	15	CASSYTGSIYNEQFF
TRBV21-1	TRBJ2-3	18	CASSPRRTGATSTDTQYF
TRBV30	TRBJ2-3	13	CAWRTGITDTQYF
TRBV18	TRBJ1-5	14	CASSPGYSNQPQHF
TRBV10-2	TRBJ1-3	15	CASSRASSSGNTIYF
TRBV11-3	TRBJ2-3	14	CASSLGQGADTQYF
TRBV11-3	TRBJ2-7	13	CASSFSASYEQYF
TRBV7-9	TRBJ2-7	13	CASSPGTASEQYF
TRBV10-3	TRBJ1-1	14	CAISSTGQGTEAFF
TRBV3-1/TRBV3-2	TRBJ2-1	16	CASSQPSGSSYNEQFF
TRBV5-1	TRBJ1-1	13	CASSFDRNTEAFF
TRBV2	TRBJ1-1	14	CASSEPSLNTEAFF
TRBV4-1	TRBJ1-1	14	CASSPGGGVTEAFF
TRBV3-1/TRBV3-2	TRBJ1-1	20	CASSQDLKRGLESWNTEAFF
TRBV2	TRBJ1-1	12	CASSPTPTEAFF
TRBV5-5	TRBJ2-3	16	CASSLVWGTSTDTQYF
TRBV11-2	TRBJ1-1	15	CASSLATGGNTEAFF
TRBV18	TRBJ1-1	14	CASSPVLGNTEAFF
TRBV11-2	TRBJ1-2	13	CASSPDRASGYTF
TRBV7-2	TRBJ1-4	15	CASSLGGSQSEKLFF
TRBV19	TRBJ2-1	15	CASRSGTRSYNEQFF
TRBV11-2	TRBJ2-3	12	CASYGPTDTQYF
TRBV5-1	TRBJ1-1	14	CASSPDALTIEAFF
TRBV27	TRBJ2-3	19	CASSLYPGTSGGATDTQYF
TRBV6-1	TRBJ2-5	11	CASSDWGAQYF
TRBV3-1/TRBV3-2	TRBJ2-1	17	CASSPPSSGGHYNEQFF
TRBV27	TRBJ1-5	14	CASSPDRGDQPQHF
TRBV29-1	TRBJ2-3	12	CSVGANQRTQYF
TRBV28	TRBJ1-5	12	CGGGGLGQPQHF
TRBV5-1	TRBJ1-2	12	CASSASLGGYTF
TRBV18	TRBJ2-3	12	CASSPDTDTQYF
TRBV29-1	TRBJ2-2	14	CSVRPDSGVGELFF
TRBV27	TRBJ1-4	14	CASSARGASNPLFF
TRBV27	TRBJ1-6	16	CASSTTGGLANSPLHF
TRBV7-9	TRBJ1-1	16	CASSSRGGGKDTEAFF
TRBV7-2	TRBJ2-2	16	CASSLWTSGITGELFF
TRBV6-6	TRBJ1-1	12	CASRGRFTEAFF
TRBV7-6	TRBJ1-4	14	CASSWGRRNEKLFF
TRBV6-4	TRBJ2-7	15	CARGLGQGEAYEQYF
TRBV7-2	TRBJ2-7	14	CASSLVHSSYEQYF